This T cell receptor beta chain originates from a study of CD8 T cells in ankylosing spondylitis. This clonotype has just a few counts. Its specificity is not known. Germline V lookup: CDR1 LGHNA, CDR2 YSLEER. The CDR3 loop spans 14 amino acids. Trimming left V 0 bases short and J 6 bases short, with 11 bases between. Each TCR beta library was made by quantitative 5'-RACE that incorporated molecular barcodes. TCRdb redid the calling of the 5' RACE reads with MiXCR, one entry per CDR3 protein. The repertoire holds some 200,000 distinct CDR3 sequences, with roughly 25% as singletons. Regarding the study as a whole: Reports of some motif variants in reactive arthritis synovial fluid and blood predate this one. Researchers reportedly found disease-linked clones significantly enriched in matched ankylosing spondylitis synovial fluid. Disease-linked clones bore a CD8+ phenotype, appearing relatively rarely in peripheral blood.

The specimen sequenced was blood, either unsorted or a sorted T cell fraction (not recorded which). The V gene is TRBV4-3, the J gene TRBJ1-1; D perhaps matches TRBD1 (6 bases). This receptor was taken from a male donor with ankylosing spondylitis or in good health (not recorded which). The CDR3: CASSQDVGGSEAFF. DNA of the CDR3: TGCGCCAGCAGCCAAGATGTAGGGGGGTCTGAAGCTTTCTTT.